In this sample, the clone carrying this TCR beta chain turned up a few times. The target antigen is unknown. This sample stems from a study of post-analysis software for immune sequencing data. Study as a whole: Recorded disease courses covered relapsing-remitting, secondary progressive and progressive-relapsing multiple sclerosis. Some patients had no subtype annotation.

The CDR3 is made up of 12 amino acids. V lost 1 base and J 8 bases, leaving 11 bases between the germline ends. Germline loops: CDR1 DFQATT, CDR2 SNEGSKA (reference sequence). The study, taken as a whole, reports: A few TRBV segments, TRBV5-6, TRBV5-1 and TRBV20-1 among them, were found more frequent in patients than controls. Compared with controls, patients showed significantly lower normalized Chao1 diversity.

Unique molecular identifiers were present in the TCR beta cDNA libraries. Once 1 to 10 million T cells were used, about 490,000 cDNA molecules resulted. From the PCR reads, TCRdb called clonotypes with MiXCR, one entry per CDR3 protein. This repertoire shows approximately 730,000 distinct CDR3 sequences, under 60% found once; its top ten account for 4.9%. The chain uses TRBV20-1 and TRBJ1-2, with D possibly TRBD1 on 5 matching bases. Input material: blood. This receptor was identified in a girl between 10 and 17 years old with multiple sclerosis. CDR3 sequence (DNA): TGCAGTGCTAGAGGGGACCCATGGGGCTACACCTTC. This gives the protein CSARGDPWGYTF.